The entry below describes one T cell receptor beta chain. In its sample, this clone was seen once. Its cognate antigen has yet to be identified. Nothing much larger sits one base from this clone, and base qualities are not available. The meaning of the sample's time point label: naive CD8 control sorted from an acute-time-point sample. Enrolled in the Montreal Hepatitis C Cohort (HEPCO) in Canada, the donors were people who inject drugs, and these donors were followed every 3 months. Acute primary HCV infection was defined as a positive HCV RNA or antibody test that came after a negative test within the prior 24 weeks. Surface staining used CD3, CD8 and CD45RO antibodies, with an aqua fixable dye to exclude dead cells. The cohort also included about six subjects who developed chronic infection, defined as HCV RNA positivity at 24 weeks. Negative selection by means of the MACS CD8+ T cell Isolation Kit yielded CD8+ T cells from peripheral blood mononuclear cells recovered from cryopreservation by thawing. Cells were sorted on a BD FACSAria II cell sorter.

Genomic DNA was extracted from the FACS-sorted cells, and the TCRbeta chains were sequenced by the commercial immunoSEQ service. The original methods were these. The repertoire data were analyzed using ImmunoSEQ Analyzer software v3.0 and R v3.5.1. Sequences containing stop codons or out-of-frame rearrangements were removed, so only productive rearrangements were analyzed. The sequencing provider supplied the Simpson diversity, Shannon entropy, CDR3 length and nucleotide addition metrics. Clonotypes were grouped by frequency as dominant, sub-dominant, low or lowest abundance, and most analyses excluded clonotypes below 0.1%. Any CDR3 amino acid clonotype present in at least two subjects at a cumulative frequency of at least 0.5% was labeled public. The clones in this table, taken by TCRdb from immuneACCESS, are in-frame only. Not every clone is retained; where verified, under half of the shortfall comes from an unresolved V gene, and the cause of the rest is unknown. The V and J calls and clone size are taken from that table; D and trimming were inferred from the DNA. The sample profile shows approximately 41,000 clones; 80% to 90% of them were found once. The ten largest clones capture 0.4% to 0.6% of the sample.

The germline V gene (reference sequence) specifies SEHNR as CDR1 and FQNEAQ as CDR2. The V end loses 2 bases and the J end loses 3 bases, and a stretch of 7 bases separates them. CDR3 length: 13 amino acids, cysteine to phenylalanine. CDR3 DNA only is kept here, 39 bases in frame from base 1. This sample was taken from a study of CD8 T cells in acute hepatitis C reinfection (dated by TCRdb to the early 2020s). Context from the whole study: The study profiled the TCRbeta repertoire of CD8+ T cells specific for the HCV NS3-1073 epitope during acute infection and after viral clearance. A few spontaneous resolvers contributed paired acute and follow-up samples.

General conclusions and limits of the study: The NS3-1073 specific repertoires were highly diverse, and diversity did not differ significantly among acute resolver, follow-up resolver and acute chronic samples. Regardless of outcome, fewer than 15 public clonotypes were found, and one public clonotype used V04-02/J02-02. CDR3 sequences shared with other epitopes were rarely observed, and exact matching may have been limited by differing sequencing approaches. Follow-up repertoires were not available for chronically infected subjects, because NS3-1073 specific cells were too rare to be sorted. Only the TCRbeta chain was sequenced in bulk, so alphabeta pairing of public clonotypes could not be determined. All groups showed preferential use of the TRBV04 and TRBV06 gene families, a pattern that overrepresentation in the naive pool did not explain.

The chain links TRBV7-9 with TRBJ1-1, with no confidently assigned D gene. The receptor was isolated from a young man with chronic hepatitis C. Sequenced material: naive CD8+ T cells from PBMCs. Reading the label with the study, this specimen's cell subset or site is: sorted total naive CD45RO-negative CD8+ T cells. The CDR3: CASSLLSDTEAFF. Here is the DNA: TGTGCCAGCAGCTTACTCAGTGACACTGAAGCTTTCTTT.